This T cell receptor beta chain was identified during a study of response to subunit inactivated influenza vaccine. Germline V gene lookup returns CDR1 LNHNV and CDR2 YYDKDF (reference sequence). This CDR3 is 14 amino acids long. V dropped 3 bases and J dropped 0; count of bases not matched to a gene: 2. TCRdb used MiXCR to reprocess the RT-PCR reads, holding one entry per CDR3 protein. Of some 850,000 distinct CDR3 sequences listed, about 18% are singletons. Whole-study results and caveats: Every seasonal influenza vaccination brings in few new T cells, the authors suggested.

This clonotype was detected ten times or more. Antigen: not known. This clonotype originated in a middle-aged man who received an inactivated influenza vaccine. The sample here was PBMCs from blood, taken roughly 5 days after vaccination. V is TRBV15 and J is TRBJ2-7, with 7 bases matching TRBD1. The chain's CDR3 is CATSRTGYSYEQYF. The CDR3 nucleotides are TGTGCCACCAGCAGGACAGGGTACTCCTACGAGCAGTACTTC. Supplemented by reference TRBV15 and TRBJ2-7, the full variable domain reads DAMVIQNPRYQVTQFGKPVTLSCSQTLNHNVMYWYQQKSSQAPKLLFHYYDKDFNNEADTPDNFQSRRPNTSFCFLDIRSPGLGDTAMYLCATSRTGYSYEQYFGPGTRLTVT.